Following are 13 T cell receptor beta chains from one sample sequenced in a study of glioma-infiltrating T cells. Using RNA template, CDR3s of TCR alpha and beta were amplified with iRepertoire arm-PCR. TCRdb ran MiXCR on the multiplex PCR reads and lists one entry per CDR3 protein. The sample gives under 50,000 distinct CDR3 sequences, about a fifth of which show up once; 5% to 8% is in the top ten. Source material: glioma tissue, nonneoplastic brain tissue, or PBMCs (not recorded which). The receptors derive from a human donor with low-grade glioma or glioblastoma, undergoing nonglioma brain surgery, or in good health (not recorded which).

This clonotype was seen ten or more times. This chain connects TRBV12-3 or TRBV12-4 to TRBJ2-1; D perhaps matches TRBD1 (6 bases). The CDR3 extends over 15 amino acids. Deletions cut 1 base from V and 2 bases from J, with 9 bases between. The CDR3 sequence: CASSLDRVPYNEQFF. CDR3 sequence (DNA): TGTGCCAGCAGTTTAGACAGGGTTCCCTACAATGAGCAGTTCTTC.

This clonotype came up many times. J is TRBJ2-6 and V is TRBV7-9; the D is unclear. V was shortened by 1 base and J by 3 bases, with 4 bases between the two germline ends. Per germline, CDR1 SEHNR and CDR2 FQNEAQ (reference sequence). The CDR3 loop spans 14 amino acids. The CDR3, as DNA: TGTGCCAGCAGCTTAGTAGGTGGGGCCAACGTCCTGACTTTC. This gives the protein CASSLVGGANVLTF. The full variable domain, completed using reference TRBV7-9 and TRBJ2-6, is DTGVSQNPRHKITKRGQNVTFRCDPISEHNRLYWYRQTLGQGPEFLTYFQNEAQLEKSRLLSDRFSAERPKGSFSTLEIQRTEQGDSAMYLCASSLVGGANVLTFGAGSRLTVL.

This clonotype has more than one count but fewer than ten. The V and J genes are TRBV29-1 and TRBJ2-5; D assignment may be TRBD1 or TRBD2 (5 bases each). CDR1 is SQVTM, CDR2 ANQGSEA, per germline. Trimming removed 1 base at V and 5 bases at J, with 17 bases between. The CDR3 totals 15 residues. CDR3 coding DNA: TGCAGCGTTGAAGCCGGGACGGTGGGTGGGGAGACCCAGTACTTC. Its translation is CSVEAGTVGGETQYF.

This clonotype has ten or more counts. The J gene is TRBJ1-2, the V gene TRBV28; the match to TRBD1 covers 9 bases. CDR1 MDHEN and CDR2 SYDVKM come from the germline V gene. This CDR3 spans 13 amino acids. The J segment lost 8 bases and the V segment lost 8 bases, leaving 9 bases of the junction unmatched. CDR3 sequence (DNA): TGTGCCAGCGACATTGGGACAGGGTACGGCTACACCTTC. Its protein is CASDIGTGYGYTF.

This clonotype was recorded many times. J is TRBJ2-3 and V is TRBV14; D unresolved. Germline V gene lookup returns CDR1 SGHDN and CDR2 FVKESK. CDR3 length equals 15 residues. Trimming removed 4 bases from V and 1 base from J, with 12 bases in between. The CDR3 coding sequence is TGTGCCAGCAGCCTGCTTTCCGGGCGCACAGATACGCAGTATTTT. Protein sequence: CASSLLSGRTDTQYF.

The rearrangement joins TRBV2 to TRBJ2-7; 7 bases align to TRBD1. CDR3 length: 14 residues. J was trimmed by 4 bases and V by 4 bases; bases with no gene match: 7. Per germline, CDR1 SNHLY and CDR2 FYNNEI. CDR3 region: CASSGGTENYEQYF. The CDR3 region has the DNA TGTGCCAGCAGTGGTGGGACAGAAAATTACGAGCAGTACTTC.

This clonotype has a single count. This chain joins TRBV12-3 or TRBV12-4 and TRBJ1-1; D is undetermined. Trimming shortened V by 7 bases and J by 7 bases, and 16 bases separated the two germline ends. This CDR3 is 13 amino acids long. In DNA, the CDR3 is TGTGCCAGCAACCATAAGGACGGTTTTGAAGCTTTCTTT. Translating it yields CASNHKDGFEAFF.

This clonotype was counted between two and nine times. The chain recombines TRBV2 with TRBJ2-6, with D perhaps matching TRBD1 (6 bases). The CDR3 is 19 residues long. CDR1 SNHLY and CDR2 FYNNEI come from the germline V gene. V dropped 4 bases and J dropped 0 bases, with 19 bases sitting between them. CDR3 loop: CASSASTGLTISGANVLTF. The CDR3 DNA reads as TGTGCCAGCAGTGCGTCAACAGGGTTGACTATCTCTGGGGCCAACGTCCTGACTTTC.

The CDR3 protein is CAPRTGANPYNSPLHF. The CDR3 DNA sequence: TGTGCCCCCAGGACCGGGGCCAATCCCTATAATTCACCCCTCCACTTT. J is TRBJ1-6 and V is TRBV2; D is possibly TRBD1 (5 bases). V was pared by 11 bases and J by 2 bases, with 19 bases between. Germline V gene data show CDR1 as SNHLY and CDR2 as FYNNEI. There are 16 residues in the CDR3.

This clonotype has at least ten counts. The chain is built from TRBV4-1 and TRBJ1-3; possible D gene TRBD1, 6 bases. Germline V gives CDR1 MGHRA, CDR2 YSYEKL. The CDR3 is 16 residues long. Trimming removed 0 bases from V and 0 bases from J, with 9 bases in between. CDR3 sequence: CASSQDRQVSGNTIYF. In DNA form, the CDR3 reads TGCGCCAGCAGCCAAGATCGACAGGTCTCTGGAAACACCATATATTTT.

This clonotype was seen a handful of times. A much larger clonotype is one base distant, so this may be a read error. DNA of the CDR3: TGTGCCAGCAGTGCCCGGCCGGACAACACAGATACGCGGTATTTT. Its translation: CASSARPDNTDTRYF. The genes are TRBV6-4 and TRBJ2-3; tentative D call: TRBD1 (5 bases). There are 15 residues in the CDR3. Germline V gene lookup returns CDR1 MRHNA and CDR2 SNTAGT.

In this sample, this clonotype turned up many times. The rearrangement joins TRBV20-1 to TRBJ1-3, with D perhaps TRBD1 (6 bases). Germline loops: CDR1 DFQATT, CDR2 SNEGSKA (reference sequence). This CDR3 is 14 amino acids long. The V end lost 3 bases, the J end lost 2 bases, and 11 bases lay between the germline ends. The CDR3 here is CSASLGGAGNTIYF. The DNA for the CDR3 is TGCAGTGCTAGTTTGGGGGGCGCTGGAAACACCATATATTTT.

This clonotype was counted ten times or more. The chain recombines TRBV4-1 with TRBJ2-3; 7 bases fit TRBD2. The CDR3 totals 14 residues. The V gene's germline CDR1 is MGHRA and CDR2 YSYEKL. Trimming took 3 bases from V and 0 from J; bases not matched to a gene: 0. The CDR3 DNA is TGCGCCAGCAGCCAGCGGGGGAGCACAGATACGCAGTATTTT. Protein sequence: CASSQRGSTDTQYF.